The 2 T cell receptor beta chains below were found in one sample sequenced in a study of T cell changes during pregnancy in multiple sclerosis. The table came from immunoSEQ multiplex PCR; TCRdb's copy has only in-frame clones and leaves some out. Found here are under 85,000 clones, roughly 90% of them singletons; the top ten hold more than 8%. Specimen: peripheral blood, collected after pregnancy. The receptors come from a female donor in good health, enrolled as a control in a pregnancy study.

The chain joins TRBV11-2 to TRBJ1-5; 7 nucleotides match TRBD1. Germline trimming cut 4 bases from V and 4 bases from J; bases unmatched to any gene: 1. Germline-derived CDR1 and CDR2 are SGHAT and FQNNGV. The CDR3 extends over 13 amino acids. The CDR3 nucleotides are TGTGCCAGCAGCTCGACAGGGAATCAGCCCCAGCATTTT. This gives the protein CASSSTGNQPQHF.

This clone is a singleton in its sample. This chain connects TRBV5-1 to TRBJ1-1; D remains ambiguous. This CDR3 has 13 amino acids. The ends were cut back, 0 bases at V and 4 bases at J, with 7 bases in the middle. CDR1 is SGHRS and CDR2 is YFSETQ in the germline V gene. The CDR3 coding sequence is TGCGCCAGCAGCTTGGACGTCGGCACTGAAGCTTTCTTT. Protein product: CASSLDVGTEAFF.